The T cell receptor (beta chain) under discussion was sequenced for a study of T cell responses to AZD1222 COVID-19 vaccine. Of note for this clone: Its antigen remains unknown.

Regarding the study as a whole: The donors showed a predominance of white British ancestry and of females, with possible underestimation of clonal diversity.

The CDR3 extends over 16 amino acids. Looked up from germline, CDR1 is MGHDK and CDR2 is SYGVNS. V lost 5 bases to trimming and J lost 4 bases, with 18 bases between them. Measured with immunoSEQ multiplex PCR; TCRdb has only the in-frame clones, and not every one. The sample includes 180,000 or so clones, roughly nine tenths of them seen just once. This sequence joins TRBV25-1 and TRBJ2-1, with a tentative D call TRBD1 (6 bases). The sequence derives from an adult who received the AZD1222 COVID-19 vaccine. The material sequenced was peripheral blood, taken 28 days after the second AZD1222 dose. CDR3 protein: CASSKGPTGLYNEQFF. The CDR3 region has the DNA TGTGCCAGCAGTAAGGGCCCGACAGGACTTTACAATGAGCAGTTCTTC.